These T cell receptor beta chains were read from a single sample in a study of cytomegalovirus exposure and HLA in healthy donors. The protocol was immunoSEQ multiplex PCR, while the TCRdb copy is restricted to in-frame clones and leaves out a portion. Of 95,000 to 150,000 clones in the sample, under 90% were seen once. The specimen was PBMCs. The receptor source for this set is a female donor in good health and CMV-seropositive. CDR3s include the opening cysteine and the closing phenylalanine or tryptophan. A D gene is named only where the DNA matches it firmly. The size field is filled for only some rows; it gives once, few, many or a size class.

.	.	TRBV29-1	TRBJ2-7	CSVVEQVSSYEQYF	TGCAGCGTTGTAGAACAGGTGAGCTCCTACGAGCAGTACTTC
.	TRBD1	TRBV19	TRBJ1-1	CASSILQGAGEAFF	TGTGCCAGTAGTATTTTACAGGGGGCGGGTGAAGCTTTCTTT
.	TRBD2	TRBV5-1	TRBJ2-7	CASSLAPQRGEQYF	TGCGCCAGCAGCTTGGCCCCCCAGCGGGGCGAGCAGTACTTC
.	.	TRBV6-6	TRBJ2-2	CASGAAPNTGELFF	TGTGCCAGCGGGGCGGCTCCGAACACCGGGGAGCTGTTTTTT
.	.	TRBV6-1	TRBJ1-2	CASSEGGRPPAYGYTF	TGTGCCAGCAGTGAAGGGGGGAGGCCCCCCGCCTATGGCTACACCTTC
once	.	TRBV5-1	TRBJ1-1	CASSSSPGVGTEAFF	TGCGCCAGCAGCTCATCGCCGGGGGTAGGGACTGAAGCTTTCTTT
.	.	TRBV10-1	TRBJ1-1	CASSDREGTEAFF	TGCGCCAGCAGTGACAGGGAAGGCACTGAAGCTTTCTTT
.	TRBD1	TRBV18	TRBJ1-5	CASSRQGRDQPQHF	TGTGCCAGCTCCCGACAGGGGAGGGATCAGCCCCAGCATTTT
once	TRBD1	TRBV6-5	TRBJ2-7	CASSYGTGTYEQYF	TGTGCCAGCAGTTACGGGACAGGTACCTACGAGCAGTACTTC
.	TRBD1	TRBV27	TRBJ2-3	CASSLQGADTQYF	TGTGCCAGCAGTTTACAGGGGGCAGATACGCAGTATTTT
.	.	TRBV14	TRBJ2-3	CASSRGVGTDTQYF	TGTGCCAGCAGCCGAGGTGTTGGCACAGATACGCAGTATTTT
.	TRBD2	TRBV7-9	TRBJ2-7	CASSLEAGGTYEQYF	TGTGCCAGCAGCTTAGAAGCGGGGGGTACCTACGAGCAGTACTTC
.	.	TRBV4-1	TRBJ2-4	CASSLIYDRRNIQYF	TGCGCCAGCAGCCTCATCTATGACAGACGAAACATTCAGTACTTC
.	TRBD1	TRBV5-4	TRBJ1-2	CASSLPGTGLYGYTF	TGTGCCAGCAGCTTGCCCGGGACAGGACTCTATGGCTACACCTTC
.	TRBD1	TRBV11-2	TRBJ2-7	CASSSGQGRGEQYF	TGTGCCAGCAGCTCGGGACAGGGGAGAGGCGAGCAGTACTTC